The 19 T cell receptor beta chains below come from one sample, sequenced in a study of monozygotic twins with inflammatory bowel disease. TCRdb derives one entry per CDR3 protein from the 5' RACE reads, leaving out DNA. The sample table sets out some 450,000 distinct CDR3 sequences. What was sequenced was blood. The receptors were sampled from a human donor with ulcerative colitis or Crohn's disease, or a healthy co-twin of an affected twin (not recorded which).

The gene calls are TRBV20-1 and TRBJ1-2; lacking DNA, the TRBD1 call made by TCRdb goes unchecked. The germline V gene encodes CDR1 DFQATT and CDR2 SNEGSKA (reference sequence). This CDR3 spans 15 amino acids. The CDR3 reads CSARPGTGDYYGYTF.

The chain combines TRBV11-2 with TRBJ1-2; TCRdb lists TRBD1, though no DNA is available to test this call. Germline V CDR1 and CDR2: SGHAT, FQNNGV. The CDR3 loop spans 16 amino acids. The CDR3 sequence: CASSLARDRRDYGYTF.

The chain joins TRBV29-1 to TRBJ2-7; TCRdb designates TRBD1, a call that cannot be tested without DNA. This CDR3 spans 15 amino acids. Germline V gene data show CDR1 as SQVTM and CDR2 as ANQGSEA. This CDR3 is CSVELDSQSSYEQYF.

The chain is built from TRBV10-3 and TRBJ2-7; TCRdb's D call, TRBD1, is unchecked because there is no DNA. The CDR3 sequence is 16 residues long. The germline CDR1 and CDR2 sequences are ENHRY and SYGVKD. This chain's CDR3 is CAISDPLGSENDEQYF.

V usage is TRBV12-3 or TRBV12-4 and J usage is TRBJ1-1; TCRdb's D call of TRBD1 is untestable without DNA. The CDR3 is made up of 14 amino acids. CDR3 sequence: CASTPGQARTEAFF.

The CDR3: CSASGYAYEQYF. V and J are TRBV20-1 and TRBJ2-7. This CDR3 contains 12 residues. Germline V gene data show CDR1 as DFQATT and CDR2 as SNEGSKA (reference sequence).

V usage is TRBV5-1 and J usage is TRBJ1-1. Germline CDR1 SGHRS, CDR2 YFSETQ. The CDR3 consists of 18 residues. This CDR3 reads CASSPGPRDQGKNTEAFF.

The chain is built from TRBV7-2 and TRBJ2-3; with no DNA, the TCRdb D assignment of TRBD2 cannot be verified. Germline CDR1 reads SGHTA; CDR2 reads FQGNSA. This CDR3 is 16 amino acids long. This CDR3 reads CASSLAGLGLFDTQYF.

V usage is TRBV4-1 and J usage is TRBJ2-1; with no DNA, the TCRdb D assignment of TRBD2 cannot be verified. Per the germline V gene, CDR1 is MGHRA and CDR2 is YSYEKL. This CDR3 contains 15 residues. Here the CDR3 reads CASSQALLGYNEQFF.

This rearrangement joins TRBV7-2 to TRBJ1-2; there is no DNA to check the TCRdb D call of TRBD1. The CDR3 spans 13 residues. The germline V gene has CDR1 SGHTA and CDR2 FQGNSA. CDR3: CASSSYLGTGDTF.

This chain connects TRBV7-3 to TRBJ2-1; TCRdb's D call, TRBD2, is unchecked because there is no DNA. Germline CDR1 reads SGHTA; CDR2 reads FQGTGA. This CDR3 is 16 amino acids long. This chain's CDR3 is CASTLLAGILYNEQFF.

The chain employs TRBV5-1 and TRBJ1-1. Looked up from germline, CDR1 is SGHRS and CDR2 is YFSETQ. The CDR3 length is 14 residues. This CDR3 is CASSLGSSNTEAFF.

The chain is built from TRBV27 and TRBJ2-1. Germline V gene lookup returns CDR1 MNHEY and CDR2 SMNVEV (reference sequence). The CDR3 is made up of 13 amino acids. CDR3 in amino acids: CASSEFDYNEQFF.

J is TRBJ2-1 and V is TRBV4-1; lacking DNA, the TRBD2 call made by TCRdb goes unchecked. The CDR3 has 20 residues. Per the germline V gene, CDR1 is MGHRA and CDR2 is YSYEKL. CDR3 loop: CASSQGGRLAGGGSLNEQFF.

The V and J genes are TRBV5-1 and TRBJ1-5; TCRdb's D gene call, TRBD1, goes unchecked for lack of DNA. Germline V gene lookup returns CDR1 SGHRS and CDR2 YFSETQ. This CDR3 has 14 residues. This CDR3 is CASSYGGSNQPQHF.

V and J are TRBV3-1 and TRBJ2-3; the D call from TCRdb, TRBD2, cannot be confirmed without DNA. Looked up from germline, CDR1 is LGHDT and CDR2 is YNNKEL (reference sequence). The CDR3 loop spans 15 amino acids. The CDR3 here is CASSHRTSGGYTQYF.

The CDR3: CSAKRGLQETQYF. V usage is TRBV29-1 and J usage is TRBJ2-5; TCRdb picks TRBD1, but there is no DNA to check that call. CDR1 is SQVTM, CDR2 ANQGSEA, per germline. This CDR3 has 13 residues.

The chain recombines TRBV7-2 with TRBJ2-1; TCRdb's D call, TRBD2, is unchecked because there is no DNA. Germline V gene data show CDR1 as SGHTA and CDR2 as FQGNSA. The CDR3 covers 16 residues. The CDR3 here is CASSLERLAGYNEQFF.

The chain recombines TRBV12-3 or TRBV12-4 with TRBJ1-5; TCRdb designates TRBD1, a call that cannot be tested without DNA. The CDR3 contains 14 residues. The CDR3 sequence is CASRPGGQYQPQHF.